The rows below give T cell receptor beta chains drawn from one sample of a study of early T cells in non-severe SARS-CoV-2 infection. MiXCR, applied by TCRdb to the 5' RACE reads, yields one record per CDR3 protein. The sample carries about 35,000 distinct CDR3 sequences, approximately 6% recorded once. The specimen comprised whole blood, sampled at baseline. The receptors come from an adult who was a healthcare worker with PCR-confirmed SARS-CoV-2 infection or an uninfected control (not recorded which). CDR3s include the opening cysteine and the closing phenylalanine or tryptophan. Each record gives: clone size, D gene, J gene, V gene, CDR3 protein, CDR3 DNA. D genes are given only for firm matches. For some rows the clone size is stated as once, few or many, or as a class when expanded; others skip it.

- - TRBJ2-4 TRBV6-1 CASSEDEGFRPVAKNIQYF TGTGCCAGCAGTGAAGATGAAGGCTTTCGACCGGTAGCCAAAAACATTCAGTACTTC
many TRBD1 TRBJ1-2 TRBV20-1 CSARIPKEEGAFLGYTF TGCAGTGCTAGAATCCCGAAGGAGGAGGGGGCCTTCTTAGGCTACACCTTC
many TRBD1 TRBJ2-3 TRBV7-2 CASSLVTGGTDTQYF TGTGCCAGCAGCTTAGTGACAGGGGGCACAGATACGCAGTATTTT
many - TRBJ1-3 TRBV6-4 CASSPNLIGRGNTIYF TGTGCCAGCAGTCCCAACCTCATCGGGCGGGGAAACACCATATATTTT
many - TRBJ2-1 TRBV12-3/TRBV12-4 CASRRRTGSSYNEQFF TGTGCCAGCAGGCGTCGGACTGGGAGCTCCTACAATGAGCAGTTCTTC
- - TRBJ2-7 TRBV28 CASSPPGALREQYF TGTGCCAGCAGTCCGCCTGGTGCTCTCCGGGAGCAGTACTTC
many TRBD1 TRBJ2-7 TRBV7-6 CASSLYRGRGEQYF TGTGCCAGCAGCTTGTACAGGGGGCGGGGAGAGCAGTACTTC
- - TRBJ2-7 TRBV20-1 CSASRGRDEQYF TGCAGTGCTAGCCGAGGACGGGACGAGCAGTACTTC
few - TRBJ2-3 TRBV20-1 CSARGGERLRTDTQYF TGCAGTGCTAGAGGGGGTGAAAGGTTGAGGACAGATACGCAGTATTTT
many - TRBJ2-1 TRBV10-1 CASSQRAPGYNEQFF TGCGCCAGCAGTCAGAGGGCTCCCGGCTACAATGAGCAGTTCTTC
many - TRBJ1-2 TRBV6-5 CASSRGGAGYTF TGTGCCAGCAGTCGCGGGGGGGCAGGCTACACCTTC
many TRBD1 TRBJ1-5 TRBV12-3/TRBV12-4 CASSFSGGEQPQHF TGTGCCAGCAGTTTTTCAGGGGGCGAACAGCCCCAGCATTTT
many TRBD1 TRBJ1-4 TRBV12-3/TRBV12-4 CASSFRAGGGEKLFF TGTGCCAGCAGTTTCCGTGCAGGGGGAGGTGAAAAACTGTTTTTT
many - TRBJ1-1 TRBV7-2 CASRRAGAEAFF TGTGCCAGCAGGAGGGCGGGGGCTGAAGCTTTCTTT
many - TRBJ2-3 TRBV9 CASSPRGAGSADTQYF TGTGCCAGCAGCCCCCGGGGGGCCGGGAGCGCAGATACGCAGTATTTT
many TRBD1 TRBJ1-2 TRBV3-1 CASSPWDRDSYGYTF TGTGCCAGCAGCCCCTGGGACAGGGACAGCTATGGCTACACCTTC
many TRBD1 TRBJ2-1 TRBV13 CASSLGRGRGEQFF TGTGCCAGCAGCTTAGGGAGGGGGCGAGGTGAGCAGTTCTTC
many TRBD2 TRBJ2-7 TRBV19 CASSSGRSSYEQYF TGTGCCAGTAGTAGCGGGAGGTCCTCCTACGAGCAGTACTTC
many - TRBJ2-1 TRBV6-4 CASSVERRNEQFF TGTGCCAGCAGTGTTGAGCGGCGCAATGAGCAGTTCTTC
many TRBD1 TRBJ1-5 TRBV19 CASIGGTVNQPQHF TGTGCCAGTATCGGCGGGACAGTCAATCAGCCCCAGCATTTT
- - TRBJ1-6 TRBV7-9 CASSRGDYNSPLHF TGTGCCAGCAGCCGAGGGGACTATAATTCACCCCTCCACTTT
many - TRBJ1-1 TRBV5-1 CASSLEGGEAFF TGCGCCAGCAGCTTGGAGGGGGGCGAAGCTTTCTTT
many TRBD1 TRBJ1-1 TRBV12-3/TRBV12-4 CASSQPQGSPEAFF TGTGCCAGCAGCCAACCACAGGGGAGCCCTGAAGCTTTCTTT
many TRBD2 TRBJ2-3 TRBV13 CASSPGLLAGAQKLTDTQYF TGTGCCAGCAGCCCAGGTCTACTAGCGGGGGCACAAAAACTCACAGATACGCAGTATTTT
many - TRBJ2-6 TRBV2 CASRDSGANVLTF TGTGCCAGCAGAGACTCTGGGGCCAACGTCCTGACTTTC
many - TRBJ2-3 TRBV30 CAWSVRSLGGNTQYF TGTGCCTGGAGTGTACGTTCCCTTGGAGGAAATACGCAGTATTTT
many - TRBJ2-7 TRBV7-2 CASSGRAGSYEQYF TGTGCCAGCAGCGGGCGGGCGGGCTCCTACGAGCAGTACTTC
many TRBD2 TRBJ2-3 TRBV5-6 CASSHGTSSTQYF TGTGCCAGCAGCCACGGGACTAGCAGTACGCAGTATTTT
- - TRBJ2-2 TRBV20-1 CSARKSQAGELFF TGCAGTGCGAGAAAGTCCCAGGCCGGGGAGCTGTTTTTT
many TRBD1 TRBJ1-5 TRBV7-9 CASSPSTGYQPQHF TGTGCCAGCAGCCCCTCGACAGGGTATCAGCCCCAGCATTTT
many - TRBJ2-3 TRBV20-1 CSARRGGPDTQYF TGCAGTGCTAGACGCGGGGGCCCAGATACGCAGTATTTT
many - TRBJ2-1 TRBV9 CASSAGVTFPYNEQFF TGTGCCAGCAGCGCAGGGGTTACCTTTCCTTACAATGAGCAGTTCTTC
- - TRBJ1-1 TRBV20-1 CGFGGYTEAFF TGCGGTTTCGGGGGATACACTGAAGCTTTCTTT
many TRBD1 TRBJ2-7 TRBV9 CASSAGQYEQYF TGTGCCAGCAGCGCGGGACAGTACGAGCAGTACTTC
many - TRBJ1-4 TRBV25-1 CASSPAGYNEKLFF TGTGCCAGCAGTCCAGCAGGGTATAATGAAAAACTGTTTTTT
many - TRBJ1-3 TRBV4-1 CASSQGLAESGNTIYF TGCGCCAGCAGCCAAGGACTAGCGGAGTCTGGAAACACCATATATTTT
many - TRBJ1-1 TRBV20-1 CSARFQLNTEAFF TGCAGTGCTAGATTCCAGCTGAACACTGAAGCTTTCTTT
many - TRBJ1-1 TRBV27 CASSYGEANTEAFF TGTGCCAGCAGTTATGGGGAAGCGAACACTGAAGCTTTCTTT
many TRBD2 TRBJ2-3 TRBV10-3 CAIGLAGLADTQYF TGTGCCATCGGCCTAGCGGGATTAGCAGATACGCAGTATTTT
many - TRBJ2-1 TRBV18 CASSPFEGSEQFF TGTGCCAGTTCACCATTCGAGGGGAGTGAGCAGTTCTTC
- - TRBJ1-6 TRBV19 CASSRSDPGDSPLHF TGTGCCAGTAGTAGATCGGACCCCGGGGATTCACCCCTCCACTTT
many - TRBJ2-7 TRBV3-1 CASSPLGHLPSYEQYF TGTGCCAGCAGCCCGCTGGGACATCTTCCTTCCTACGAGCAGTACTTC
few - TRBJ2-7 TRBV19 CASSTEWRGKYEQYF TGTGCCAGTAGTACGGAGTGGAGGGGGAAGTACGAGCAGTACTTC
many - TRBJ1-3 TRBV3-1 CASSQLNPNTIYF TGTGCCAGCAGCCAACTAAACCCAAACACCATATATTTT